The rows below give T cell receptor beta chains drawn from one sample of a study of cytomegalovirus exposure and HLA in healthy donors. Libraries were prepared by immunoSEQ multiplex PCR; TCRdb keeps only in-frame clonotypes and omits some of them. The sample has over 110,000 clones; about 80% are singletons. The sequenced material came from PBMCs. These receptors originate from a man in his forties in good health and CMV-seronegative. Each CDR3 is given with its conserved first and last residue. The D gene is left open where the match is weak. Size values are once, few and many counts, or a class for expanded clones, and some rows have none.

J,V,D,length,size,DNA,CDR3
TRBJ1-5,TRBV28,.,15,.,TGTGCCAACACCGGGGGGCGGGATCGCAATCAGCCCCAGCATTTT,CANTGGRDRNQPQHF
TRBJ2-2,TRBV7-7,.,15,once,TGTGCCAGCAGCCCTAAATCCTTTAGAGCCGGGGAGCTGTTTTTT,CASSPKSFRAGELFF
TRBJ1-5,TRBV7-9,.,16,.,TGTGCCAGCAGCTTAGCGAGTGTGTCAGGGGATCGGCCCCAGCATTTT,CASSLASVSGDRPQHF
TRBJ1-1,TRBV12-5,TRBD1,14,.,TGTGCTAGTGCCCCCACAGGGGAAAGGACTGAAGCTTTCTTT,CASAPTGERTEAFF
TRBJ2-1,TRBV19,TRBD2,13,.,TGTGCCACGGTGGAGCGGGGGGTAGGTGAGCAGTTCTTC,CATVERGVGEQFF
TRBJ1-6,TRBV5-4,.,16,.,TGTGCCAGCAGCTTTGGGGGGAGCTCCTATAATTCACCCCTCCACTTT,CASSFGGSSYNSPLHF
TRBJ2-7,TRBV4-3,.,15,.,TGCGCCAGCAGCCCTAGGGAGGGGGGGAACTACGAGCAGTACTTC,CASSPREGGNYEQYF
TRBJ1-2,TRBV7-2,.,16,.,TGTGCCAGCAGCTTATTCGGGACACTGACTAACTATGGCTACACCTTC,CASSLFGTLTNYGYTF
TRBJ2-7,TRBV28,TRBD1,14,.,TGTGCCACCCAGCCGGGACAGGGTTTGTACGAGCAGTACTTC,CATQPGQGLYEQYF
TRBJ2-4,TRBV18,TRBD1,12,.,TGTGCCAGCTCACCTGAAGTCGGGACAGAGTACTTC,CASSPEVGTEYF
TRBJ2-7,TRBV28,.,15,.,TGTGCCAGCAGTTTTGGGGACACTAACCCCTACGAGCAGTACTTC,CASSFGDTNPYEQYF
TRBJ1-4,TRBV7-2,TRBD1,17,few,TGTGCCAGCAGCCCCGGACAGGGGACCGCAACTAATGAAAAACTGTTTTTT,CASSPGQGTATNEKLFF
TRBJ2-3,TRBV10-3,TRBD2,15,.,TGTGCCATCGGGGCTAGCGGGGGCAGCACAGATACGCAGTATTTT,CAIGASGGSTDTQYF
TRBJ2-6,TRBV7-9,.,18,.,TGTGCCAGCAGCCCTGGACTATACCCCCTCTCTGGGGCCAACGTCCTGACTTTC,CASSPGLYPLSGANVLTF
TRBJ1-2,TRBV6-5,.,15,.,TGTGCCAGCAGCAAGGGGGGGCTAAGGGTCTATGGCTACACCTTC,CASSKGGLRVYGYTF
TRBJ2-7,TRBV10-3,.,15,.,TGTGCCATCAGTGTGGGCCCTACGAGCTCCTACGAGCAGTACTTC,CAISVGPTSSYEQYF
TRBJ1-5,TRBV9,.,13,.,TGTGCCAGCAGCGCGGGCGGGGAGCAGCCCCAGCATTTT,CASSAGGEQPQHF
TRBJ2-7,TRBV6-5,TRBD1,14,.,TGTGCCAGCAGTTCCAGGACAGGGGGCAACGAGCAGTACTTC,CASSSRTGGNEQYF
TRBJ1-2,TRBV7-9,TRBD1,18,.,TGTGCCAGCAGCCTTCCGAGACCCACAGGGGGAGAAAACTATGGCTACACCTTC,CASSLPRPTGGENYGYTF
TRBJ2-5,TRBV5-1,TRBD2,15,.,TGCGCCAGCAGCAAACGGACTAGTTCGGAAGAGACCCAGTACTTC,CASSKRTSSEETQYF
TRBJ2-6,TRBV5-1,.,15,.,TGCGCCAGCAGCCTGGACGGCTCTGGGGCCAACGTCCTGACTTTC,CASSLDGSGANVLTF
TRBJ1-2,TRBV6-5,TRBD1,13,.,TGTGCCAGCAGTTCACAGGGGGCCTATGGCTACACCTTC,CASSSQGAYGYTF
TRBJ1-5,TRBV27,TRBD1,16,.,TGTGCCAGCAGTTTAGGGACAGGGGAACACAATCAGCCCCAGCATTTT,CASSLGTGEHNQPQHF
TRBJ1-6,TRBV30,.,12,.,TGTGCCTGGAGGGAGGGGTCCTCACCCCTCCACTTT,CAWREGSSPLHF
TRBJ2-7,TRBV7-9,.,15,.,TGTGCCAGCAGCTTAAGGGGTCTATCCACCTACGAGCAGTACTTC,CASSLRGLSTYEQYF
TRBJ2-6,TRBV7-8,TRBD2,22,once,TGTGCCAGCAACACTACTACACCGGGACTAGCGGGGGAAATGGGGGTTGCCAACGTCCTGACTTTC,CASNTTTPGLAGEMGVANVLTF
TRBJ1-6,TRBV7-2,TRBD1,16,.,TGTGCCAGCAGCGCGGACAGGGTTCCCTATAATTCACCCCTCCACTTT,CASSADRVPYNSPLHF
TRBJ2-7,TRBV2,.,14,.,TGTGCCAGCAGTGGGGAGGCCGGGCCCCTCGAGCAGTACTTC,CASSGEAGPLEQYF
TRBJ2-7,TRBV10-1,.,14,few,TGCGCCAGCAGCGACGATTTGCACAGGGAGAAAGTATGGTTC,CASSDDLHREKVWF
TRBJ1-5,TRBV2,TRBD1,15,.,TGTGCCAGCAGGGGACAGGGGATCGCCAATCAGCCCCAGCATTTT,CASRGQGIANQPQHF
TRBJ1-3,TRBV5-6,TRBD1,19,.,TGTGCCAGCAGCTCCTACCACCGGGACAGGGGCGCTACGGCGAACACCATATATTTT,CASSSYHRDRGATANTIYF
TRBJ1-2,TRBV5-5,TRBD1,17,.,TGTGCCAGCAGCTTGGCCTCCAGGGGGACCGAGATATATGGCTACACCTTC,CASSLASRGTEIYGYTF
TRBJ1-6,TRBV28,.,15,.,TGTGCCAGCAGTCCAGGCCTCTCCTATAATTCACCCCTCCACTTT,CASSPGLSYNSPLHF
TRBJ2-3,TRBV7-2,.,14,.,TGTGCCAGCAGCACCAGGGGGGCGAGAGATACGCAGTATTTT,CASSTRGARDTQYF
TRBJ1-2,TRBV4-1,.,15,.,TGCGCCAGCAGCCAAGTAGAGGCGCGTGTCTATGGCTACACCTTC,CASSQVEARVYGYTF
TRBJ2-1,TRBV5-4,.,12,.,TGTGCCTACGGGGGACGGGCCTATGAGCAGTTCTTC,CAYGGRAYEQFF
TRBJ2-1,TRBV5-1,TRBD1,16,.,TGCGCCAGCAGCTTGACTCGACAGGGATCCTACAATGAGCAGTTCTTC,CASSLTRQGSYNEQFF
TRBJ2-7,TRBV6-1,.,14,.,TGTGCCAGCAGTCAACGGGCGGGGAGATCCGAGCAGTACTTC,CASSQRAGRSEQYF
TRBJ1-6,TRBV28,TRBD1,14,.,TGTGCCAGCAGCTCGAGACAGGGATTACCACCCCTCCACTTT,CASSSRQGLPPLHF
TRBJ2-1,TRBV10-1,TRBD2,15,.,TGCGCCAGCAGTGAGTGGGCTAGCGGGGACAATGAGCAGTTCTTC,CASSEWASGDNEQFF